The 23 T cell receptor beta chains presented below share a single source sample, sequenced in a study of blood T cells in healthy people across ages (dated by TCRdb to about 2015). Libraries came from 5' RACE. TCRdb shows the sequencer as Illumina HiSeq 2500. A second about 7 to 12 cycle PCR used a sample-barcoded 5' primer and a J-beta primer mix. The raw public reads went through TCRdb reprocessing: fastp at Q25, MiXCR clone calling, in-frame beta chains kept. CDR3 protein duplicates are merged, each entry listing the most common genes and DNA. This sample is represented by hundreds of thousands of distinct CDR3 sequences; 45% to 50% of them were singletons. Around a third of the sample rests with the top ten. Material: blood. The receptors shown here come from a woman aged 60-75 years in good health.

This clonotype turned up a few times. The chain combines TRBV7-2 with TRBJ1-4; D might be TRBD1 (5 bases). Germline V gives CDR1 SGHTA, CDR2 FQGNSA. CDR3 length equals 15 residues. Trimming cost V 1 base and J 4 bases, with 10 bases left between them. The CDR3 sequence: CASSLGQTRNEKLFF. CDR3 nucleotide sequence: TGTGCCAGCAGCTTAGGACAGACTCGTAATGAAAAACTGTTTTTT.

The V and J genes are TRBV6-5 and TRBJ2-7; 14 nucleotides match TRBD2. The CDR3 consists of 19 residues. V shed 0 bases, J shed 3 bases, and the junction held 10 bases outside the gene matches. From germline, CDR1 is MNHEY and CDR2 SVGAGI. The CDR3 region is CASSYSPTSGRARFYEQYF. CDR3 DNA sequence: TGTGCCAGCAGTTACTCTCCGACTAGCGGGAGGGCCCGGTTCTACGAGCAGTACTTC.

J is TRBJ2-1 and V is TRBV5-1; D is tentatively TRBD1 or TRBD2 (6 bases each). V was clipped by 4 bases and J by 6 bases, with 14 bases between them. This CDR3 has 14 amino acids. CDR1 is SGHRS and CDR2 is YFSETQ in the germline V gene. The CDR3: CASSPGDSSNEQFF. DNA for the CDR3: TGCGCCAGCAGCCCAGGGGACTCATCCAATGAGCAGTTCTTC.

This clonotype was detected only a few times. The CDR3 is CASHSNTGNEQFF. Written as DNA, the CDR3 is TGTGCCAGCCATAGCAATACGGGCAATGAGCAGTTCTTC. The chain carries TRBV12-3 or TRBV12-4 and TRBJ2-1; D is ambiguous. The germline V and J ends were trimmed by 8 bases and 6 bases, with 14 bases remaining between them. The CDR3 sequence is 13 residues long.

This rearrangement joins TRBV6-2 or TRBV6-3 to TRBJ1-5; 8 bases map to TRBD1. The V gene's germline CDR1 is MNHEY and CDR2 SVGEGT. CDR3 size: 17 residues. With V trimmed by 8 bases and J by 6 bases, 18 bases remained unmatched. As DNA, the CDR3 is TGTGCCAGCGTGGAGCAGGGGACAGGACGTGGTGGTCAGCCCCAGCATTTT. Amino acids: CASVEQGTGRGGQPQHF.

V is TRBV7-2 and J is TRBJ2-1; a possible D gene is TRBD2 (6 bases). V was pared by 5 bases and J by 9 bases, with 23 bases between. Per the germline V gene, CDR1 is SGHTA and CDR2 is FQGNSA. The CDR3 contains 16 residues. This CDR3 is CASSLPTGSSGGEQFF. The CDR3 bases are TGTGCCAGCAGCCTACCAACAGGCTCTTCCGGGGGTGAGCAGTTCTTC.

In its sample, this clonotype was seen a few times. The genes are TRBV10-3 and TRBJ1-2, with 7 bases that match TRBD1. CDR3 length equals 15 residues. Trimming took 2 bases from V and 4 from J; bases not matched to a gene: 7. The germline V gene encodes CDR1 ENHRY and CDR2 SYGVKD. CDR3 coding DNA: TGTGCCATCAGTGAGCAGACAGGGATAGGCTATGGCTACACCTTC. Its translation is CAISEQTGIGYGYTF.

The V and J genes are TRBV6-5 and TRBJ2-6; tentatively, D is TRBD1 (5 bases). Germline V lookup: CDR1 MNHEY, CDR2 SVGAGI. The V gene lost 2 bases and the J gene lost 2 bases, with 16 bases spanning the gap. This CDR3 has 18 residues. CDR3 bases: TGTGCCAGCAGTTACCTCAGGGCGAGTTATGCTGGGGCCAACGTCCTGACTTTC. Amino acid sequence: CASSYLRASYAGANVLTF.

The rearrangement uses TRBV27 and TRBJ2-1; D is perhaps TRBD2 (6 bases). The end of the DNA fits TRBJ2-7 better, so the J call may be wrong. The CDR3 is made up of 16 amino acids. Germline V gene lookup returns CDR1 MNHEY and CDR2 SMNVEV (reference sequence). CDR3 bases: TGTGCCAGCAGTTTGGAATTTGGGACTTACGACTCCGAGCAGTACTTC. Translation gives CASSLEFGTYDSEQYF.

V gene TRBV14 combines with J gene TRBJ2-3; D remains ambiguous. The CDR3 runs to 14 residues. The V end lost 7 bases, the J end lost 0 bases, and 11 bases lay between the germline ends. Germline values: CDR1 SGHDN, CDR2 FVKESK. The DNA of the CDR3 is TGTGCCAGCAAGCCTATACTTAGCACAGATACGCAGTATTTT. This sequence encodes CASKPILSTDTQYF. Looking up the rest from reference TRBV14 and TRBJ2-3 gives the full variable domain: EAGVTQFPSHSVIEKGQTVTLRCDPISGHDNLYWYRRVMGKEIKFLLHFVKESKQDESGMPNNRFLAERTGGTYSTLKVQPAELEDSGVYFCASKPILSTDTQYFGPGTRLTVL.

The rearrangement uses TRBV2 and TRBJ2-1; 9 positions match TRBD1. The CDR3 extends over 15 amino acids. The junction had 9 bases not matched to a gene; V was cut back by 6 bases and J by 6 bases. CDR1 and CDR2 from the germline V gene are SNHLY and FYNNEI. The DNA for the CDR3 is TGTGCCAGCAGCTTCCGGGACAGGGCCTTCAATGAGCAGTTCTTC. Translated, it gives CASSFRDRAFNEQFF.

On this clonotype itself: Germline is not matched at one junction end, which may reflect a read error. This chain links TRBV14 with TRBJ1-1; 12 bases align to TRBD1. Germline values: CDR1 SGHDN, CDR2 FVKESK. The CDR3 loop spans 16 amino acids. For the CDR3, the DNA is TGCGCCAGCAGCCACGGGACAGGGGGCTGGAACACTGAAGCTTTCTTT. Translated, it gives CASSHGTGGWNTEAFF.

The rearrangement links TRBV6-6 to TRBJ1-5; unclear D gene. The CDR3 sequence is 12 residues long. Per germline, CDR1 MNHNY and CDR2 SVGAGI (reference sequence). Trimming took 5 bases from V and 3 from J, leaving 5 bases between them. CDR3 in amino acids: CASSDHNQPQHF. As DNA, the CDR3 is TGTGCCAGCAGTGACCACAATCAGCCCCAGCATTTT.

The genes are TRBV6-2 or TRBV6-3 and TRBJ1-1, with 8 bases fitting TRBD1. The CDR3 totals 14 residues. J lost 1 base, V lost 6 bases, and 4 bases had no gene match. Looked up from germline, CDR1 is MNHEY and CDR2 is SVGEGT. This chain's CDR3 is CASRRDRSNTEAFF. The CDR3 DNA is TGTGCCAGCAGGAGGGACAGGTCGAACACTGAAGCTTTCTTT.

The chain carries TRBV29-1 and TRBJ1-1; D is perhaps TRBD1 (6 bases). V was shortened by 4 bases and J by 0 bases, with 12 bases between the two germline ends. The CDR3 spans 14 residues. Germline V gene data show CDR1 as SQVTM and CDR2 as ANQGSEA. The CDR3 here is CSVVVQGMNTEAFF. The CDR3 coding sequence is TGCAGCGTTGTGGTACAGGGCATGAACACTGAAGCTTTCTTT.

This clonotype was found a few times. CDR3 DNA: TGTGCCAGCAGCCCCTGGACTAGCGGGGAGACCCAGTACTTC. Its translation: CASSPWTSGETQYF. The V gene is TRBV9, the J gene TRBJ2-5, with 11 bases matching TRBD2. The CDR3 totals 14 residues. J gave up 5 bases and V 4 bases, and 4 bases lay outside the gene matches. Germline V gene lookup returns CDR1 SGDLS and CDR2 YYNGEE.

The CDR3 nucleotides read TGTGCCAGCAGTGCGCGAAACTACAGGGACAGAACCTACGAGCAGTACTTC. Amino acid sequence: CASSARNYRDRTYEQYF. J is TRBJ2-5 and V is TRBV6-1; 7 bases fit TRBD1. The better agreement between TRBJ2-7 and the DNA end casts doubt on the J call. The length of the CDR3 is 17 residues. In germline, CDR1 is MNHNS, CDR2 SASEGT.

The chain combines TRBV4-3 with TRBJ1-6; D gene uncertain. This CDR3 region has 15 residues. V lost 0 bases to trimming and J lost 14 bases, with 17 bases between them. Germline CDR1 is LGHNA and CDR2 is YSLEER. As DNA, the CDR3 is TGCGCCAGCAGCCAAGATCTGTACGGGCAATGGGCCCTCCACTTT. This gives the protein CASSQDLYGQWALHF.

In nucleotides, the CDR3 is TGTGCCAGCAGCGGGGCTGTCTCTGGGGCCAACGTCCTGACTTTC. It specifies CASSGAVSGANVLTF. The V call is TRBV9, the J call TRBJ2-6; D is uncertain. V was clipped by 3 bases and J by 0 bases, with 7 bases between them. Germline values: CDR1 SGDLS, CDR2 YYNGEE. The CDR3 is made up of 15 amino acids.

The chain has TRBV11-1 and TRBJ2-7; D tentatively fits TRBD1 or TRBD2 (5 bases each). Germline lookup yields CDR1 SGHAT and CDR2 FQDESV (reference sequence). V was shortened by 5 bases and J by 7 bases, with 18 bases between the two germline ends. The CDR3 runs 14 residues. CDR3 region: CASSRNRDPPEQYF. The CDR3 bases are TGTGCCAGCAGCCGTAACCGGGACCCTCCAGAGCAGTACTTC. The complete variable domain, with remaining parts taken from reference TRBV11-1 and TRBJ2-7, reads EAEVAQSPRYKITEKSQAVAFWCDPISGHATLYWYRQILGQGPELLVQFQDESVVDDSQLPKDRFSAERLKGVDSTLKIQPAELGDSAMYLCASSRNRDPPEQYFGPGTRLTVT.

There are a few counts of this clonotype. A much larger clone differs from this one at a single base, so this may be a read error. The rearrangement joins TRBV5-1 to TRBJ2-5; D not certain. Between the trimmed V and J ends, which lost 4 bases and 0 bases, there was a span of 10 bases. The CDR3 is 14 amino acids. CDR1 and CDR2 (germline): SGHRS, YFSETQ. CDR3 sequence reads: CASSVLGDQETQYF. In DNA, the CDR3 is TGCGCCAGCAGCGTGCTTGGGGACCAAGAGACCCAGTACTTC.

This clonotype was seen more than once but under ten times. V is TRBV5-6 and J is TRBJ1-2, with 7 positions matching TRBD1. The germline gives CDR1 SGHDT, CDR2 YYEEEE. Losses at the gene ends were 4 bases for V and 8 bases for J; bases not matched to a gene: 17. The CDR3 loop spans 16 amino acids. The CDR3 here is CASSPDRVPRSGGYTF. CDR3 DNA: TGTGCCAGCAGCCCTGACAGGGTACCAAGGTCGGGGGGCTACACCTTC.

As concerns this clonotype: Relative to the germline gene, one junction end is altered; a read error may explain this. The CDR3 bases are TGTGCCAGCAGGGGTCACGTTTGGGGTGGCGGCACTGGAGCTTTCTTT. Its translation is CASRGHVWGGGTGAFF. This chain links TRBV2 with TRBJ1-1; D unclear. Looked up from germline, CDR1 is SNHLY and CDR2 is FYNNEI. This CDR3 contains 16 residues.